Following are 17 T cell receptor beta chains from one sample sequenced in a study of long-term antiretroviral therapy in people with HIV. The run of the v3.0 immunoSEQ assay was at survey level. Sequencing used immunoSEQ multiplex PCR; TCRdb keeps in-frame clones, though not all of them. Found here are some 35,000 clones, 65% to 75% of them singletons; the top ten hold around 3.6%. The sample consisted of unsorted PBMCs, taken 3 years after starting antiretroviral therapy. These receptors originate from a man in his fifties with HIV.

The gene calls are TRBV7-2 and TRBJ2-3, with 9 bases that match TRBD2. The length of the CDR3 is 14 residues. Trimming removed 5 bases from V and 3 bases from J; junction bases left unmatched: 3. Germline V gene data show CDR1 as SGHTA and CDR2 as FQGNSA. The CDR3 loop reads CASSPSGGTDTQYF. DNA of the CDR3: TGTGCCAGCAGCCCCAGCGGGGGGACAGATACGCAGTATTTT.

J is TRBJ1-1 and V is TRBV10-1; D is unresolved. Between the trimmed V and J ends, which lost 4 bases and 6 bases, there was a span of 15 bases. The CDR3 totals 14 residues. Germline CDR1 WNHNN, CDR2 SYGVQD (reference sequence). Written as DNA, the CDR3 is TGCGCCAGCAGTGCAAGCGGCCGCGGGGCTGAAGCTTTCTTT. It specifies CASSASGRGAEAFF.

The chain is built from TRBV7-9 and TRBJ2-7; D assignment may be TRBD1 or TRBD2 (5 bases each). CDR1 is SEHNR, CDR2 FQNEAQ, per germline (reference sequence). The CDR3 totals 14 residues. Trimming pared 5 bases from V and 2 bases from J, leaving 13 bases between. Here the CDR3 DNA reads TGTGCCAGCAGCGTCGGGACGGCGACCTACGAGCAGTACTTC. Translated, it gives CASSVGTATYEQYF.

V is TRBV5-8 and J is TRBJ2-1; D gene unclear. Trimming removed 1 base from V and 8 bases from J, with 1 base in between. This CDR3 has 10 amino acids. The germline gives CDR1 SGHTS, CDR2 YDEGEE. CDR3: CASSLYEQFF. The CDR3 region has the DNA TGTGCCAGCAGCTTGTATGAGCAGTTCTTC.

The chain recombines TRBV6-4 with TRBJ2-3; D unclear. Germline assignment: CDR1 MRHNA and CDR2 SNTAGT. The germline V and J ends were trimmed by 3 bases and 0 bases, with 10 bases remaining between them. CDR3 length: 15 amino acids. CDR3 in DNA: TGTGCCAGCAGTGAAAGACCAACTAGCACAGATACGCAGTATTTT. This translates into CASSERPTSTDTQYF.

This chain uses TRBV7-2 with TRBJ1-6; D not resolved. The CDR3 runs to 14 residues. V lost 1 base and J 9 bases, leaving 10 bases between the germline ends. CDR1 and CDR2 (germline): SGHTA, FQGNSA. In nucleotides, the CDR3 is TGTGCCAGCAGCTTAGGCTACAGAAGTTCACCCCTCCACTTT. Translated, it gives CASSLGYRSSPLHF.

DNA of the CDR3: TGTGCCAGTAGTCTCGACAGGGGACAAGAGACCCAGTACTTC. Translation gives CASSLDRGQETQYF. The chain uses TRBV19 and TRBJ2-5; 8 positions agree with TRBD1. The germline gives CDR1 LNHDA, CDR2 SQIVND (reference sequence). The CDR3 extends over 14 amino acids. J was trimmed by 2 bases and V by 5 bases; bases with no gene match: 4.

This clone was detected a few times. This chain links TRBV27 with TRBJ1-2, with D tentatively TRBD1 (5 bases). Trimming removed 2 bases from V and 5 bases from J, with 12 bases in between. CDR1 and CDR2 (germline): MNHEY, SMNVEV (reference sequence). This CDR3 region has 14 residues. The CDR3 nucleotides are TGTGCCAGCAGTTTAACGGGGGATCGGTATGGCTACACCTTC. Amino acids: CASSLTGDRYGYTF.

A few counts support this clone. This sequence joins TRBV28 and TRBJ2-7; D not resolved. V was pared by 3 bases and J by 3 bases, with 9 bases between. The germline V gene encodes CDR1 MDHEN and CDR2 SYDVKM. The CDR3 consists of 13 residues. The CDR3 protein is CASSLNGLYEQYF. DNA of the CDR3: TGTGCCAGCAGTTTGAATGGGCTCTACGAGCAGTACTTC. The full variable domain, with the rest looked up from reference TRBV28 and TRBJ2-7, is DVKVTQSSRYLVKRTGEKVFLECVQDMDHENMFWYRQDPGLGLRLIYFSYDVKMKEKGDIPEGYSVSREKKERFSLILESASTNQTSMYLCASSLNGLYEQYFGPGTRLTVT.

The chain links TRBV4-3 to TRBJ1-3, with D uncertain. With 1 base removed from V and 4 bases from J, the gap between germline ends came to 17 bases. This CDR3 has 17 residues. Germline values: CDR1 LGHNA, CDR2 YSLEER. CDR3 region: CASSQGPLGVVGNTIYF. CDR3 coding DNA: TGCGCCAGCAGCCAAGGACCCCTTGGAGTCGTGGGAAACACCATATATTTT.

The chain employs TRBV27 and TRBJ2-5, with 10 bases lining up with TRBD2. V dropped 6 bases and J dropped 4; count of bases not matched to a gene: 5. The CDR3 totals 14 residues. Per germline, CDR1 MNHEY and CDR2 SMNVEV (reference sequence). The CDR3 protein is CASRRAGGGETQYF. In DNA form, the CDR3 reads TGTGCCAGCAGAAGAGCGGGGGGGGGAGAGACCCAGTACTTC.

J is TRBJ2-3 and V is TRBV10-2, with 9 bases lining up with TRBD2. With V trimmed by 8 bases and J by 0 bases, 6 bases remained unmatched. The CDR3 runs to 15 residues. Germline V gene lookup returns CDR1 WSHSY and CDR2 SAAADI. The CDR3 is CASALAGASTDTQYF. The CDR3 DNA is TGCGCCAGCGCCTTAGCGGGGGCTAGCACAGATACGCAGTATTTT.

The chain links TRBV5-1 to TRBJ1-2; 10 bases fit TRBD1. Losses at the gene ends were 2 bases for V and 5 bases for J; bases not matched to a gene: 6. Germline V gene sequence: CDR1 SGHRS, CDR2 YFSETQ. The CDR3 has 15 residues. The DNA of the CDR3 is TGCGCCAGCAGCTTAGGGACAGGGGAAGGGTATGGCTACACCTTC. This gives the protein CASSLGTGEGYGYTF.

This chain uses TRBV30 with TRBJ2-7; 8 bases map to TRBD1. The germline gives CDR1 GTSNPN, CDR2 SVGIG (reference sequence). With 3 bases clipped from V and 6 bases from J, the junction kept 10 bases outside the gene matches. CDR3 length: 14 residues. The CDR3 sequence: CAWSYGTGSIEQYF. In DNA form, the CDR3 reads TGTGCCTGGAGCTACGGGACAGGCTCTATCGAGCAGTACTTC. The whole variable domain, filled in from reference TRBV30 and TRBJ2-7, reads SQTIHQWPATLVQPVGSPLSLECTVEGTSNPNLYWYRQAAGRGLQLLFYSVGIGQISSEVPQNLSASRPQDRQFILSSKKLLLSDSGFYLCAWSYGTGSIEQYFGPGTRLTVT.

V and J are TRBV18 and TRBJ2-3, with TRBD2 matching 7 bases. V dropped 4 bases and J dropped 1; count of bases not matched to a gene: 5. Per the germline V gene, CDR1 is KGHSH and CDR2 is LQKENI. The CDR3 has 15 residues. CDR3 region: CASSQRSGGTDTQYF. Here the CDR3 DNA reads TGTGCCAGCTCACAACGCAGCGGGGGCACAGATACGCAGTATTTT.

J is TRBJ1-1 and V is TRBV7-2, with TRBD1 as a possible D gene (6 bases). This CDR3 contains 14 residues. CDR1 is SGHTA, CDR2 FQGNSA, per germline. Trimming stripped 6 bases from V and 3 bases from J, with 14 bases between. CDR3 region: CASRKPGQYTEAFF. CDR3 nucleotides: TGTGCCAGCAGAAAACCGGGACAATACACTGAAGCTTTCTTT.

A single count supports this clone. A junction end diverges from the germline sequence, so it may reflect a read error. V and J are TRBV28 and TRBJ2-7, with D possibly TRBD2 on 6 matching bases. The CDR3 length is 13 residues. The germline V gene encodes CDR1 MDHEN and CDR2 SYDVKM. The CDR3 spells CALRRGSSNEQYF. The CDR3 DNA is TGTGCCTTGAGGCGGGGCAGCTCCAACGAGCAGTACTTC.